Sequencing of this TCR beta chain was carried out in a study of CD8+ T cells in alopecia areata. Across the study: For 6 to 18 months, tofacitinib was taken, and 6 months off drug followed.

PBMCs, the starting material, were the source of sorted CD4+ and CD8+ T cells. This clone was seen only once. The authors extracted RNA and reverse transcribed it into cDNA as the sequencing template. Measured with immunoSEQ multiplex PCR; TCRdb has only the in-frame clones, and not every one. The profile shows roughly 170,000 clones, 50% to 70% of them singletons. The CDR3 is 16 residues long. Germline assignment: CDR1 GTSNPN and CDR2 SVGIG (reference sequence). With V trimmed by 0 bases and J by 0 bases, 6 bases remained unmatched. This TCR derives from a human donor with alopecia areata. The chain joins TRBV30 to TRBJ1-1, with 8 bases matching TRBD1. The sequenced sample was CD4+ T cells sorted from blood, obtained at week 0. Written as DNA, the CDR3 is TGTGCCTGGAGTGTACGTCAGGGGGCGATGAACACTGAAGCTTTCTTT. Amino acids: CAWSVRQGAMNTEAFF.